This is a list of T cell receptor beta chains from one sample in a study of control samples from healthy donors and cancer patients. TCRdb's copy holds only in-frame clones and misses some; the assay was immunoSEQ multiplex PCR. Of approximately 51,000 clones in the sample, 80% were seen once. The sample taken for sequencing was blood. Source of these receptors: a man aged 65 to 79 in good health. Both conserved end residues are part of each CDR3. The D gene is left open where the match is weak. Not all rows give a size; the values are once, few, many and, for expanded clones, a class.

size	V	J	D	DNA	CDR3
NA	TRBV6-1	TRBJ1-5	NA	TGTGCCAGCAGTGAAGTTGTTCAGAACAATCAGCCCCAGCATTTT	CASSEVVQNNQPQHF
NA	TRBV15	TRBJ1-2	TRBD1	TGTGCCACCAGCAGGGATAGGGGACAGACCTATGGCTACACCTTC	CATSRDRGQTYGYTF
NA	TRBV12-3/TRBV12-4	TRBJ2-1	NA	TGTGCTTGCGCCCCAACCTACAATGAGCAGTTCTTC	CACAPTYNEQFF
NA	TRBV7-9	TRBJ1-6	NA	TGTGCCAGCAGTTTTTATAATTCACCCCTCCACTTT	CASSFYNSPLHF
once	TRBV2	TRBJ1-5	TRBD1	TGTGCCAGCAGCGGACAGGGTGTCGGTCAGCCCCAGCATTTT	CASSGQGVGQPQHF
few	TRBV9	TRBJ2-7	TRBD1	TGTGCCAGCAGCCCCTGGGGACAGGGAGGGGCCTACGAGCAGTACTTC	CASSPWGQGGAYEQYF
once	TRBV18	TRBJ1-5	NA	TGTGCCAGCTCACCACTAGGAGGCAATCAGCCCCAGCATTTT	CASSPLGGNQPQHF
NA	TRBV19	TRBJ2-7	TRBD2	TGTGCCAGTAGTCTAGGACTAGCGGGGGGTTACTACGAGCAGTACTTC	CASSLGLAGGYYEQYF
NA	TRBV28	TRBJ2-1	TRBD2	TGTGCCAGCTGGGAGGGCGGGACCTACAATGAGCAGTTCTTC	CASWEGGTYNEQFF
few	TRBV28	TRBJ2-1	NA	TGTGCCAGCAGCCGGAATGAGCAGTTCTTC	CASSRNEQFF
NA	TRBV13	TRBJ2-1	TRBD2	TGTGCCAGCAGCTTAGGCCTCTGGGCGGGAGGCCCCAACAATGAGCAGTTCTTC	CASSLGLWAGGPNNEQFF
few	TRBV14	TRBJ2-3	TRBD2	TGTGCCAGCAGCCCTGTCGGGGGGGGCACAGATACGCAGTATTTT	CASSPVGGGTDTQYF
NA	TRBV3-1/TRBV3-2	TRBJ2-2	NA	TGTGCCAGCAGCCCGAAGAGCGTCGGGGAGCTGTTTTTT	CASSPKSVGELFF
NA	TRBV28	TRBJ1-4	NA	TGTGCCAGCAGTCCGGTTGGACAGCGTAATGAAAAACTGTTTTTT	CASSPVGQRNEKLFF
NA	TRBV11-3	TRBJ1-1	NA	TGTGCCAGCAGCGCCACCTCGGGGGGGGGCACTGAAGCTTTCTTT	CASSATSGGGTEAFF
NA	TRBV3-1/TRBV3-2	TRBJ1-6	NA	TGTGCCAGCAGCCCACGGGCAGAGAGTTATTCACCCCTCCACTTT	CASSPRAESYSPLHF
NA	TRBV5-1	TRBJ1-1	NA	TGCGCCAGCAGGAGACAGCTGAACACTGAAGCTTTCTTT	CASRRQLNTEAFF
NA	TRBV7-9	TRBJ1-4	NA	TGTGCCAGCAGCTACTCCTTAAACACCGTCAATGAAAAACTGTTTTTT	CASSYSLNTVNEKLFF
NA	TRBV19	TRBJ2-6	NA	TGTGCCAGTAGTATTTCCCCCTTCACGGCTCAGGGGCAAACGGGGGCCAACGTCCTGACTTTC	CASSISPFTAQGQTGANVLTF
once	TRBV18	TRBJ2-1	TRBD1	TGTGCCAGCTCGCCCGGGACAGGGACCCCCAGCTCCTACAATGAGCAGTTCTTC	CASSPGTGTPSSYNEQFF
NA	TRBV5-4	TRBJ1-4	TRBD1	TGTGCCAGCAGCGCTCGGACAGGGGGGACTAATGAAAAACTGTTTTTT	CASSARTGGTNEKLFF
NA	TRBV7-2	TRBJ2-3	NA	TGTGCCAGCAGCTTATATGAGGTTCGCGACACAGATACGCAGTATTTT	CASSLYEVRDTDTQYF
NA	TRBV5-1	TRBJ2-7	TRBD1	TGCGCCAGCACAGGACAGGGGGGAATGGGGTACGAGCAGTACTTC	CASTGQGGMGYEQYF
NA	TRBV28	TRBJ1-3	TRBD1	TGTGCCAGCAGTTTATGGACAGGGGGCTCTGGAAACACCATATATTTT	CASSLWTGGSGNTIYF
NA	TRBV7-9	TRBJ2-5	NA	TGTGCCAGCAGCGGAAAGACCCAGTACTTC	CASSGKTQYF
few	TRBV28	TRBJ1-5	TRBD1	TGTGCCAGCAGTGGGTTACCACAGGGGCTGGGCAATCAGCCCCAGCATTTT	CASSGLPQGLGNQPQHF
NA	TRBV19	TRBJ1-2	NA	TGTGCCAGTAGTACGCCTCCGGATGGCTACACCTTC	CASSTPPDGYTF
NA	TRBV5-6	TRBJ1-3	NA	TGTGCCAGCAGCTTGTGGGGGAGAGGGAACACCATATATTTT	CASSLWGRGNTIYF
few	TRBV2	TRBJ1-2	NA	TGTGCCAGCAGTGGGGCCGAAGACCCTGGCTACACCTTC	CASSGAEDPGYTF
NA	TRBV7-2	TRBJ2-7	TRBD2	TGTGCCAGCAGCCCGAGCGGGAGTCTATACGAGCAGTACTTC	CASSPSGSLYEQYF
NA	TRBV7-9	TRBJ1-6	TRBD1	TGTGCCAGCAGCTCCAGGGGGGCTGATTCACCCCTCCACTTT	CASSSRGADSPLHF
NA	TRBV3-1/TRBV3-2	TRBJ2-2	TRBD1	TGTGCCAGCAGCCAATATGGACAGGGGGTGACCGGGGAGCTGTTTTTT	CASSQYGQGVTGELFF
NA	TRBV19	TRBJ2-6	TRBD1	TGTGCCAGCACACTTCGGGACAGGGTTTGGAGGGTAGCTGGGGCCAACGTCCTGACTTTC	CASTLRDRVWRVAGANVLTF
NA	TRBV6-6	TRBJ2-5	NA	TGTGCCAGCAACCAAGCGGAGACCCAGTACTTC	CASNQAETQYF
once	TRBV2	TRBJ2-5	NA	TGTGCCAGCAGTGAATTAGAGACCCAGTACTTC	CASSELETQYF
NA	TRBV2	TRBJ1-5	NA	TGTGCCAGCACCCTTGAGGGGGGACGATTTCATCAGCCCCAGCATTTT	CASTLEGGRFHQPQHF
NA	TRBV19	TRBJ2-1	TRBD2	TGTGCCAGTAGCCATAAAAGGACTAGCGGGAGGAGTCGGAATGAGCAGTTCTTC	CASSHKRTSGRSRNEQFF
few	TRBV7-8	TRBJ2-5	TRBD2	TGTGCCAGCAGCTTAGGGGGGACTAGCGGGAGTGGAGAGACCCAGTACTTC	CASSLGGTSGSGETQYF
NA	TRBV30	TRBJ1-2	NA	TGTGCCTGGAGTGTGTCGTTCGGGGATTTTGCCTACACCTTC	CAWSVSFGDFAYTF
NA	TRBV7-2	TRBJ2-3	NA	TGTGCCAGCAGCTTAAATCGGGGCGAAGATACGCAGTATTTT	CASSLNRGEDTQYF
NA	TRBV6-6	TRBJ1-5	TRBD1	TGTGCCAGCAGTCTCCAGGGGGCGCGTCAGCCCCAGCATTTT	CASSLQGARQPQHF
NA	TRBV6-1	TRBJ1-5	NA	TGTGCCAGCAGTGAACTGGAGAGGAGCAATCAGCCCCAGCATTTT	CASSELERSNQPQHF
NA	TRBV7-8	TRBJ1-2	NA	TGTGCCAGCAGCTTAGTACCGGGAACTGACTACACCTTC	CASSLVPGTDYTF
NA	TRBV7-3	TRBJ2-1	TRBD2	TGTGCCAGCAGCTACGGTAGCGGGAGCTCCTACAATGAGCAGTTCTTC	CASSYGSGSSYNEQFF
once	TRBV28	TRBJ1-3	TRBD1	TGTGCCAGCACCACACTAGGGACAGGTTCTGGAAACACCATATATTTT	CASTTLGTGSGNTIYF
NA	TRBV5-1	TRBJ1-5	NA	TGCGCCAGCAGCTTGGGTCAGGCCGATCAGCCCCAGCATTTT	CASSLGQADQPQHF